This passage covers 17 T cell receptor beta chains from one sample sequenced in a study of Graves' ophthalmopathy and Graves' hyperthyroidism. Transcripts of RNA were the source for amplifying TCR beta CDR3 regions. The library came from an HTBI-primed first-round RT-PCR and a second-round multiplex PCR. TCRdb recomputed calls from the multiplex PCR reads with MiXCR, one row per CDR3 protein. The table records approximately 700,000 distinct CDR3 sequences, around 40% of them present only once. Sequenced sample: peripheral blood. The receptors here all came from an adult man with Graves' ophthalmopathy.

This sequence joins TRBV24-1 and TRBJ1-5; 7 nucleotides align to TRBD1. CDR1 is KGHDR, CDR2 SFDVKD, per germline. This CDR3 has 13 amino acids. J gave up 5 bases and V 12 bases, and 9 bases lay outside the gene matches. CDR3 DNA: TGTGCCTGGAACAGGGGAGGTCATCAGCCCCAGCATTTT. It codes for CAWNRGGHQPQHF.

There are many counts of this clonotype. This chain joins TRBV2 and TRBJ2-2; unclear D gene. V was shortened by 1 base and J by 5 bases, with 2 bases between the two germline ends. Per germline, CDR1 SNHLY and CDR2 FYNNEI. There are 12 residues in the CDR3. The CDR3 DNA reads as TGTGCCAGCAGTGAAGTAACCGGGGAGCTGTTTTTT. Residues: CASSEVTGELFF.

This sequence joins TRBV9 and TRBJ2-2; D uncertain. There are 14 residues in the CDR3. Germline V gene data show CDR1 as SGDLS and CDR2 as YYNGEE. Trimming removed 0 bases from V and 1 base from J, with 4 bases in between. The DNA of the CDR3 is TGTGCCAGCAGCGTAGTTAGGAACACCGGGGAGCTGTTTTTT. Protein product: CASSVVRNTGELFF. Complete variable domain (other parts from reference TRBV9 and TRBJ2-2): DSGVTQTPKHLITATGQRVTLRCSPRSGDLSVYWYQQSLDQGLQFLIQYYNGEERAKGNILERFSAQQFPDLHSELNLSSLELGDSALYFCASSVVRNTGELFFGEGSRLTVL.

This clonotype was seen more than once but under ten times. The chain joins TRBV6-6 to TRBJ1-5; 7 nucleotides line up with TRBD1. The V gene end was trimmed by 2 bases and the J gene end by 9 bases; junction bases not matched to a gene: 7. CDR1 MNHNY and CDR2 SVGAGI come from the germline V gene (reference sequence). CDR3 length: 14 amino acids. CDR3 amino acids: CASSYVQGRSPQHF. In DNA form, the CDR3 reads TGTGCCAGCAGTTACGTACAGGGGCGTTCGCCCCAGCATTTT.

Worth noting for this clonotype: The junction differs from germline at one of its ends, possibly a read error. The rearrangement links TRBV2 to TRBJ1-4; TRBD1 is a possible D gene (5 bases). The CDR3 has 19 amino acids. Per germline, CDR1 SNHLY and CDR2 FYNNEI. For the CDR3, the DNA is TGTGCCAGCGGGGGGGAACCGGCGGCCATTTCATCGGCTAATGAAAAGCTGTTTTTT. Protein sequence: CASGGEPAAISSANEKLFF. Full variable domain (remainder filled in from reference TRBV2 and TRBJ1-4): EPEVTQTPSHQVTQMGQEVILRCVPISNHLYFYWYRQILGQKVEFLVSFYNNEISEKSEIFDDQFSVERPDGSNFTLKIRSTKLEDSAMYFCASGGEPAAISSANEKLFFGSGTQLSVL.

In its sample, this clonotype was seen a few times. The chain is built from TRBV6-5 and TRBJ1-1; D is undetermined. In germline, CDR1 is MNHEY, CDR2 SVGAGI. The V gene lost 5 bases and the J gene lost 1 base, with 14 bases spanning the gap. The CDR3 length is 15 residues. CDR3 nucleotide sequence: TGTGCCAGCAGTCGGCGGACGGCCCCGAACACTGAAGCTTTCTTT. This codes for CASSRRTAPNTEAFF.

This clonotype was seen more than once but under ten times. This sequence joins TRBV6-6 and TRBJ2-7; the D gene is possibly TRBD1 (6 bases). Per the germline V gene, CDR1 is MNHNY and CDR2 is SVGAGI (reference sequence). Trimming removed 7 bases at V and 6 bases at J, with 19 bases between. This CDR3 contains 14 residues. The CDR3 DNA sequence: TGTGCCAGCACTCCGTTCCCTCAGGGGATCGAGCAGTACTTC. It yields the protein CASTPFPQGIEQYF.

The gene calls are TRBV2 and TRBJ2-7, with TRBD1 matching over 8 bases. Per germline, CDR1 SNHLY and CDR2 FYNNEI. The CDR3 length is 12 residues. The trim removed 6 bases at V and 8 bases at J, leaving 6 bases unmatched. The CDR3 nucleotides are TGTGCCAGCAGCCGGACAGGGTTTAAGCAGTACTTC. Its translation is CASSRTGFKQYF.

J is TRBJ2-5 and V is TRBV6-6, with a weak D call TRBD1 (6 bases). This CDR3 has 15 amino acids. V was trimmed by 5 bases and J by 4 bases, leaving 17 bases between them. Germline-derived CDR1 and CDR2 are MNHNY and SVGAGI (reference sequence). Written as DNA, the CDR3 is TGTGCCAGCAGTGAGTTACAGGGTCTGCGAGAGACCCAGTACTTC. Encoded protein: CASSELQGLRETQYF.

This clonotype appeared a single time. A read error is possible here, since a much larger clone lies one base away. The chain recombines TRBV7-9 with TRBJ2-7, with 7 bases lining up with TRBD1. This CDR3 region has 15 residues. Germline CDR1 and CDR2: SEHNR and FQNEAQ (reference sequence). Trimming cost V 2 bases and J 2 bases; bases outside gene matches: 6. The CDR3 bases are TGTGCCAGCAGCTTATTCGGACAGGCTACCTACGAGCAGTACGTC. This codes for CASSLFGQATYEQYV.

The table lists this clonotype with a few counts. This chain joins TRBV12-3 or TRBV12-4 and TRBJ1-1, with D possibly matching TRBD1 (6 bases). Trimming removed 6 bases at V and 1 base at J, with 15 bases between. This CDR3 contains 15 residues. The CDR3 sequence: CASRPGHVPNTEAFF. CDR3 coding DNA: TGTGCCAGCAGGCCGGGACACGTACCGAACACTGAAGCTTTCTTT.

The chain couples TRBV20-1 to TRBJ2-5; 8 bases are shared with TRBD1. CDR1 and CDR2 (germline): DFQATT, SNEGSKA (reference sequence). After removal of 3 bases from V and 1 base from J, the junction contained 10 bases not matched to a gene. The CDR3 sequence is 16 residues long. The CDR3 bases are TGCAGTGCTAGTACCGTTGGACAGGGTCTCCAAGAGACCCAGTACTTC. Its protein is CSASTVGQGLQETQYF.

The chain recombines TRBV7-9 with TRBJ2-7; 8 nucleotides align to TRBD1. The CDR3 covers 14 residues. V was pared by 5 bases and J by 3 bases, with 6 bases of the junction left unmatched. The germline V gene has CDR1 SEHNR and CDR2 FQNEAQ (reference sequence). The CDR3 protein is CASSATGTGYEQYF. CDR3 DNA: TGTGCCAGCAGCGCAACCGGGACAGGCTACGAGCAGTACTTC.

This clonotype was seen ten or more times. This chain connects TRBV29-1 to TRBJ2-7; D might be TRBD1 (5 bases). This CDR3 has 11 residues. V was clipped by 6 bases and J by 3 bases, with 9 bases between them. CDR1 is SQVTM and CDR2 is ANQGSEA in the germline V gene. DNA of the CDR3: TGCAGCGTGCGACAGCTCTACGAGCAGTACTTC. This encodes CSVRQLYEQYF.

This clonotype was seen repeatedly, ten times or more. The genes are TRBV2 and TRBJ2-7, with a weak D call TRBD1 (6 bases). The CDR3 has 13 amino acids. Germline lookup yields CDR1 SNHLY and CDR2 FYNNEI. Trimming stripped 2 bases from V and 3 bases from J, with 8 bases between. In DNA, the CDR3 is TGTGCCAGCAGTGAACAGGGGCTCTACGAGCAGTACTTC. Translation gives CASSEQGLYEQYF. Filled out from reference TRBV2 and TRBJ2-7, the complete variable domain reads EPEVTQTPSHQVTQMGQEVILRCVPISNHLYFYWYRQILGQKVEFLVSFYNNEISEKSEIFDDQFSVERPDGSNFTLKIRSTKLEDSAMYFCASSEQGLYEQYFGPGTRLTVT.

The chain has TRBV10-3 and TRBJ1-2; 7 nucleotides line up with TRBD1. This CDR3 contains 15 residues. CDR1 is ENHRY and CDR2 is SYGVKD in the germline V gene. J was trimmed by 4 bases and V by 10 bases; bases with no gene match: 15. The chain's CDR3 is CASSQGHTGVYGYTF. The CDR3 nucleotides read TGTGCCAGCTCTCAGGGCCACACAGGGGTCTATGGCTACACCTTC.

V usage is TRBV5-1 and J usage is TRBJ1-2; TRBD1 matches 8 bases. Germline CDR1 reads SGHRS; CDR2 reads YFSETQ. The CDR3 extends over 16 amino acids. V lost 3 bases and J lost 7; bases outside the gene matches: 14. The CDR3 here is CASSSLPDRGLGGYTF. CDR3 bases: TGCGCCAGCAGCTCGCTGCCCGACAGGGGACTTGGTGGCTACACCTTC.